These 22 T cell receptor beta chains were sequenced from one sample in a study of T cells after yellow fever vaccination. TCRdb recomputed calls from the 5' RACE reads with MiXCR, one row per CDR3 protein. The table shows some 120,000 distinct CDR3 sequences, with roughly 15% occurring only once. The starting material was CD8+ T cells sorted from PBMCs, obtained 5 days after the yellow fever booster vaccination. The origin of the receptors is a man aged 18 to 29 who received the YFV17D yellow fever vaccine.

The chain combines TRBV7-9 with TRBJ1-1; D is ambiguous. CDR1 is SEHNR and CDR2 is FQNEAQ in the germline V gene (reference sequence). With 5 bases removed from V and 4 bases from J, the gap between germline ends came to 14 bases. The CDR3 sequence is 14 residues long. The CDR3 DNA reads TGTGCCAGCAGCAAAACGGACTCTGGCACTGAAGCTTTCTTT. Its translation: CASSKTDSGTEAFF.

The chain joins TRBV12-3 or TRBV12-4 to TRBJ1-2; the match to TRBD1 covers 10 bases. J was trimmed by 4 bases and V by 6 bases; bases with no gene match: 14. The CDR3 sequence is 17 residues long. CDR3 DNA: TGTGCCAGCAGCGTTGCCTCGACAGGGGGCGTCGTCTATGGCTACACCTTC. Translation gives CASSVASTGGVVYGYTF.

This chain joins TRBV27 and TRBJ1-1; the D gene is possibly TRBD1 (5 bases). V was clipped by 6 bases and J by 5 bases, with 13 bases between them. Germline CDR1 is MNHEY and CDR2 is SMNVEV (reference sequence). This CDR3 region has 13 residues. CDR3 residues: CASRAGLGTEAFF. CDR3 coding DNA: TGTGCCAGCAGGGCAGGGTTAGGAACTGAAGCTTTCTTT.

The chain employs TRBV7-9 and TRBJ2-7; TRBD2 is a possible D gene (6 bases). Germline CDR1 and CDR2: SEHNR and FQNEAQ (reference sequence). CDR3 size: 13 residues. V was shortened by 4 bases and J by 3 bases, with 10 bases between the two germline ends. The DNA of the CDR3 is TGTGCCAGCAGCTCGGGACTCAGCTACGAGCAGTACTTC. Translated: CASSSGLSYEQYF.

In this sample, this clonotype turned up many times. The CDR3 loop reads CAGIPGQGNEKLFF. The CDR3 bases are TGTGCTGGGATCCCGGGACAGGGGAATGAAAAACTGTTTTTT. The V and J genes are TRBV12-5 and TRBJ1-4, with 10 positions matching TRBD1. In germline, CDR1 is LGHNT, CDR2 FRNRAP. The CDR3 extends over 14 amino acids. Trimming at V came to 11 bases and at J to 5 bases, leaving 8 bases not matched to a gene. Based on the CDR3 plus reference TRBV12-5 and TRBJ1-4, the full variable domain is DARVTQTPRHKVTEMGQEVTMRCQPILGHNTVFWYRQTMMQGLELLAYFRNRAPLDDSGMPKDRFSAEMPDATLATLKIQPSEPRDSAVYFCAGIPGQGNEKLFFGSGTQLSVL.

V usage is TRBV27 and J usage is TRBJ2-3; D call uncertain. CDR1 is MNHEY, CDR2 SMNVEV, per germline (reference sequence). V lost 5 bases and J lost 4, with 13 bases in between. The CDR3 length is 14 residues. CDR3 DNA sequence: TGTGCCAGCAGTAATACCGCGGCCGCAGATACGCAGTATTTT. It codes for CASSNTAAADTQYF.

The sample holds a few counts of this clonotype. The DNA for the CDR3 is TGTGCCAGCAGCTTAACTAGCTCCTACGAGCAGTACGTC. Protein: CASSLTSSYEQYV. The genes are TRBV7-9 and TRBJ2-7; D may be TRBD2 (5 bases). This CDR3 region has 13 residues. Germline V gene lookup returns CDR1 SEHNR and CDR2 FQNEAQ (reference sequence). Trimming removed 2 bases at V and 0 bases at J, with 5 bases between.

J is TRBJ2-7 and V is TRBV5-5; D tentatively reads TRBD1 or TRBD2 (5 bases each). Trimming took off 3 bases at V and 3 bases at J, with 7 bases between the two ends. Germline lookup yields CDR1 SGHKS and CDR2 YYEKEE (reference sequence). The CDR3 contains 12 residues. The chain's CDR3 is CASSWGNYEQYV. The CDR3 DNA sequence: TGTGCCAGCAGCTGGGGGAACTACGAGCAGTACGTC.

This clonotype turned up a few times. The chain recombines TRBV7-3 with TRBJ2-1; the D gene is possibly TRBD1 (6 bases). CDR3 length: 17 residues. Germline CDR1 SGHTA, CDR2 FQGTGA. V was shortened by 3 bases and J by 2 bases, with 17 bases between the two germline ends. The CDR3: CASSLMGAAVPYNEQFF. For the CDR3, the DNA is TGTGCCAGCAGCTTGATGGGGGCGGCGGTGCCCTACAATGAGCAGTTCTTC.

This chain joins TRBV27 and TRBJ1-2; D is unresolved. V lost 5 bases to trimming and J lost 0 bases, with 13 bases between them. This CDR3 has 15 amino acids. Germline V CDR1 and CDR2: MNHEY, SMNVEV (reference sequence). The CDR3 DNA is TGTGCCAGCAGTCTTACCCCCAGATCTAACTATGGCTACACCTTC. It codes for CASSLTPRSNYGYTF.

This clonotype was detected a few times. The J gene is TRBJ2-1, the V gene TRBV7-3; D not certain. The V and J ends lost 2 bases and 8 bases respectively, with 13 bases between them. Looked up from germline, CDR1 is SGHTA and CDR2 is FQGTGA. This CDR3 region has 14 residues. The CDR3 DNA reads TGTGCCAGCAGCTTAGGATTAGTCCACGATGAGCAGTTCTTC. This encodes CASSLGLVHDEQFF.

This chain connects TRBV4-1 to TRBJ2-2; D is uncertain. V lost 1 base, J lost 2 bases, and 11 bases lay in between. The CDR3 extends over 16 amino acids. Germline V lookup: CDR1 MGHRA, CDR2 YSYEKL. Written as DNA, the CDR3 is TGCGCCAGCAGCCAAGGTATTCATAGAAACACCGGGGAGCTGTTTTTT. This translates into CASSQGIHRNTGELFF.

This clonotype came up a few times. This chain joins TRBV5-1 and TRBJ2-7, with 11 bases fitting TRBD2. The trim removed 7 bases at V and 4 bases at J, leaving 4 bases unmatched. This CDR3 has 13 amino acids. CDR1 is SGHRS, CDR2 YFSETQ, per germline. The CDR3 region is CASGPSGGYEQYF. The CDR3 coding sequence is TGCGCCAGCGGGCCTAGCGGGGGGTACGAGCAGTACTTC.

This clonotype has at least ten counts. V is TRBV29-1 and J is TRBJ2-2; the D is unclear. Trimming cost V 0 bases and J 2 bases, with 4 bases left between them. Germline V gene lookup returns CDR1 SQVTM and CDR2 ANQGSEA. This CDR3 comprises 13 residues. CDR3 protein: CSVEEVNTGELFF. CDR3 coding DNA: TGCAGCGTTGAAGAAGTTAACACCGGGGAGCTGTTTTTT.

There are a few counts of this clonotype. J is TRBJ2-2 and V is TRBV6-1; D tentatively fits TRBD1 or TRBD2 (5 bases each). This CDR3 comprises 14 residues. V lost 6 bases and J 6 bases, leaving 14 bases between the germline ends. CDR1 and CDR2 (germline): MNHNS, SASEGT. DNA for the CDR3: TGTGCCAGCAGCGAGGGGCCCGAGGCCGGGGAGCTGTTTTTT. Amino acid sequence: CASSEGPEAGELFF.

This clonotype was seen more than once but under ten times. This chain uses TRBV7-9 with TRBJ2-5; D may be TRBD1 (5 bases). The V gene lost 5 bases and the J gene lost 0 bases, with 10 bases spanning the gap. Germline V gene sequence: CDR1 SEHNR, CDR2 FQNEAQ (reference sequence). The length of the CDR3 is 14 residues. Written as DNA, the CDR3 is TGTGCCAGCAGCCTGGACAAGTACCAAGAGACCCAGTACTTC. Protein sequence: CASSLDKYQETQYF. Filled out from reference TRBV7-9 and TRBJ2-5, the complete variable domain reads DTGVSQNPRHKITKRGQNVTFRCDPISEHNRLYWYRQTLGQGPEFLTYFQNEAQLEKSRLLSDRFSAERPKGSFSTLEIQRTEQGDSAMYLCASSLDKYQETQYFGPGTRLLVL.

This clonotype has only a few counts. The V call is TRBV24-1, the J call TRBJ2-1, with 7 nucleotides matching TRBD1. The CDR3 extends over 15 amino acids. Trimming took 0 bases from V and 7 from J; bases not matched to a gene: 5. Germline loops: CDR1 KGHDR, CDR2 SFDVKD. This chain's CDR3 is CATSDLRQGQNEQFF. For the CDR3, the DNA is TGTGCCACCAGTGATTTGAGACAGGGACAAAATGAGCAGTTCTTC.

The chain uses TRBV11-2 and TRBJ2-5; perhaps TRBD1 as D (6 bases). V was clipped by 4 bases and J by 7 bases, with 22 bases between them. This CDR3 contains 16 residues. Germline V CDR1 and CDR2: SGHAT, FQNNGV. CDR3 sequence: CASSSTLDRSLGTQYF. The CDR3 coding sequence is TGTGCCAGCAGCTCAACACTAGACAGGTCCCTTGGGACCCAGTACTTC.

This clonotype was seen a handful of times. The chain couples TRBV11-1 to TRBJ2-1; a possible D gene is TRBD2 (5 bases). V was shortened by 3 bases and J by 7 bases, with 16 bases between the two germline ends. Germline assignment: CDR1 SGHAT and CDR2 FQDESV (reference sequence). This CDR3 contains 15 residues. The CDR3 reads CASSFLRGSRNEQFF. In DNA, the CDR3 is TGTGCCAGCAGCTTCTTACGAGGGTCGAGGAATGAGCAGTTCTTC.

The CDR3 loop is CSVIPLAEGIMGTEAFF. The DNA of the CDR3 is TGCAGCGTCATCCCCCTGGCCGAGGGTATAATGGGCACTGAAGCTTTCTTT. This chain joins TRBV29-1 and TRBJ1-1; no definite D call. CDR1 is SQVTM and CDR2 is ANQGSEA in the germline V gene. The CDR3 has 17 amino acids. V lost 6 bases to trimming and J lost 4 bases, with 27 bases between them.

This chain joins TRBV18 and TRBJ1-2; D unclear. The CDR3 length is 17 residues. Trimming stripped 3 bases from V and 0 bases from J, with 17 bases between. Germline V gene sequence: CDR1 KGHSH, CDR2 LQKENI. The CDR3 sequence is CASSPEGRSKPNYGYTF. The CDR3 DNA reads TGTGCCAGCTCACCGGAGGGCAGATCCAAGCCTAACTATGGCTACACCTTC.

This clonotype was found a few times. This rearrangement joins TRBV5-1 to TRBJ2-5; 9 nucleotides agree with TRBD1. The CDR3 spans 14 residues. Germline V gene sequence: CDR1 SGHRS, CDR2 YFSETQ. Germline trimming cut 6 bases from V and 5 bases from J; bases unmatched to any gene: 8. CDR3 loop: CASTDHRGRETQYF. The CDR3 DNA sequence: TGCGCCAGCACCGACCACAGGGGGCGGGAGACCCAGTACTTC.